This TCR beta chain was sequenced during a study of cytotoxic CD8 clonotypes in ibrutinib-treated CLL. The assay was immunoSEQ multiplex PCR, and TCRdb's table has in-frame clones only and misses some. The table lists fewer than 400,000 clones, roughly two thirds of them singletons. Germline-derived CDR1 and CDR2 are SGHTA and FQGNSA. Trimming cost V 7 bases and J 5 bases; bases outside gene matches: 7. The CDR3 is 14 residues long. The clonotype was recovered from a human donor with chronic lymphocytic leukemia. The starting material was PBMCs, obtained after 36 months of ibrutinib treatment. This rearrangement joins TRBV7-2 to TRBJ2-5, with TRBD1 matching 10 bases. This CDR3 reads CASTRDRGQETQYF. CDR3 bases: TGTGCCAGCACCCGGGACAGGGGACAGGAGACCCAGTACTTC.